These 4 T cell receptor beta chains share one sample of origin, sequenced in a study of post-analysis software for immune sequencing data. Findings of the study overall: TRBV5-6, TRBV5-1 and TRBV20-1 were among a handful of TRBV segments more frequent in patients than controls.

cDNA libraries for TCR beta contained unique molecular identifiers. A single record per CDR3 protein comes from TCRdb applying MiXCR to the PCR reads. The sample records over 250,000 distinct CDR3 sequences, about 40% being singletons. Their cognate antigens are unknown. Sequenced sample: blood. These receptors were collected from a girl under 18 with multiple sclerosis.

This clonotype was seen a few times. V usage is TRBV14 and J usage is TRBJ2-3; 9 bases fit TRBD1. The CDR3 totals 15 residues. Germline V gene data show CDR1 as SGHDN and CDR2 as FVKESK. With 7 bases clipped from V and 6 bases from J, the junction kept 11 bases outside the gene matches. The CDR3: CASNHDRGILDTQYF. As DNA, the CDR3 is TGTGCCAGCAACCACGACAGGGGGATTTTGGATACGCAGTATTTT.

This clonotype was picked up many times. V usage is TRBV2 and J usage is TRBJ2-7, with TRBD1 identical over 9 bases. Germline V lookup: CDR1 SNHLY, CDR2 FYNNEI. This CDR3 contains 12 residues. V trimming: 8 bases; J trimming: 3 bases; junction bases outside the gene matches: 2. CDR3 protein: CASPGQGYEQYF. The CDR3 region has the DNA TGTGCCAGCCCGGGACAGGGCTACGAGCAGTACTTC.

The chain carries TRBV20-1 and TRBJ2-1; 9 bases map to TRBD1. The J segment lost 4 bases and the V segment lost 3 bases, leaving 4 bases of the junction unmatched. Germline V gene lookup returns CDR1 DFQATT and CDR2 SNEGSKA (reference sequence). The CDR3 runs 14 residues. The CDR3 here is CSASNGQGYNEQFF. The CDR3, as DNA: TGCAGTGCTAGTAATGGACAGGGGTACAATGAGCAGTTCTTC.

The chain couples TRBV28 to TRBJ2-5; TRBD2 aligns across 8 bases. V was clipped by 4 bases and J by 2 bases; unmatched bases: 3. Germline CDR1 is MDHEN and CDR2 is SYDVKM. This CDR3 has 14 residues. The CDR3 loop reads CASSSLAGQETQYF. In DNA form, the CDR3 reads TGTGCCAGCAGTTCCTTAGCGGGACAAGAGACCCAGTACTTC.